The rows below give T cell receptor beta chains drawn from one sample of a study of blood T cell repertoires in COVID-19. Measured with immunoSEQ multiplex PCR; TCRdb has only the in-frame clones, and not every one. Of more than 70,000 clones detected, approximately 86% appear once; the ten largest clones hold about 5%. Sequencing was done on a sample of peripheral blood. The receptors derive from a man aged 45-65 years with active or convalescent COVID-19. CDR3s include the opening cysteine and the closing phenylalanine or tryptophan. D genes are given only for firm matches. Size tells how often a clone was seen (once, few, many) or the class of an expanded clone, and some rows leave it out.

j_call: TRBJ1-6
v_call: TRBV27
d_call: .
clone_size: few
cdr3_aa: CASSRGGQGIASPLHF
cdr3_nt: TGTGCCAGCAGCCGCGGGGGGCAGGGGATAGCTTCACCCCTCCACTTT

j_call: TRBJ1-3
v_call: TRBV28
d_call: TRBD1
clone_size: once
cdr3_aa: CASRSPQGARPGNTIYF
cdr3_nt: TGTGCCAGCAGAAGCCCACAGGGGGCGCGCCCTGGAAACACCATATATTTT

j_call: TRBJ2-2
v_call: TRBV7-6
d_call: TRBD1
clone_size: few
cdr3_aa: CASSPRTGSAGELFF
cdr3_nt: TGTGCCAGCAGCCCCCGGACAGGGAGCGCCGGGGAGCTGTTTTTT

j_call: TRBJ2-2
v_call: TRBV2
d_call: .
clone_size: .
cdr3_aa: CASSGTENTGELFF
cdr3_nt: TGTGCCAGCAGTGGGACTGAGAACACCGGGGAGCTGTTTTTT

j_call: TRBJ2-3
v_call: TRBV27
d_call: .
clone_size: once
cdr3_aa: CASGVLRSRSTDTQYF
cdr3_nt: TGTGCCAGCGGAGTCTTACGGAGTAGAAGCACAGATACGCAGTATTTT

j_call: TRBJ2-5
v_call: TRBV5-6
d_call: TRBD2
clone_size: .
cdr3_aa: CASSSRGGQETQYF
cdr3_nt: TGTGCCAGCAGTTCACGGGGGGGGCAAGAGACCCAGTACTTC

j_call: TRBJ2-2
v_call: TRBV6-1
d_call: .
clone_size: few
cdr3_aa: CASSEQGGTGELFF
cdr3_nt: TGTGCCAGCAGTGAACAGGGCGGCACCGGGGAGCTGTTTTTT

j_call: TRBJ1-2
v_call: TRBV28
d_call: TRBD1
clone_size: .
cdr3_aa: CASSRQGSNYGYTF
cdr3_nt: TGTGCCAGCAGTCGACAGGGGTCTAACTATGGCTACACCTTC

j_call: TRBJ1-5
v_call: TRBV19
d_call: .
clone_size: .
cdr3_aa: CASSESMAGDRPQHF
cdr3_nt: TGTGCCAGTAGTGAATCAATGGCGGGAGATCGGCCCCAGCATTTT

j_call: TRBJ2-5
v_call: TRBV18
d_call: TRBD1
clone_size: .
cdr3_aa: CASSTRTGVRETQYF
cdr3_nt: TGTGCCAGCTCAACAAGGACAGGGGTCCGAGAGACCCAGTACTTC

j_call: TRBJ2-3
v_call: TRBV5-4
d_call: .
clone_size: .
cdr3_aa: CASSSSAESSTDTQYF
cdr3_nt: TGTGCCAGCAGCTCCTCAGCGGAGTCTAGCACAGATACGCAGTATTTT

j_call: TRBJ2-5
v_call: TRBV7-6
d_call: .
clone_size: .
cdr3_aa: CASSFGVQETQYF
cdr3_nt: TGTGCCAGCAGCTTCGGGGTCCAAGAGACCCAGTACTTC

j_call: TRBJ1-6
v_call: TRBV14
d_call: TRBD1
clone_size: .
cdr3_aa: CASSPRTGNNSPLHF
cdr3_nt: TGTGCCAGCAGCCCAAGGACAGGGAATAATTCACCCCTCCACTTT

j_call: TRBJ1-1
v_call: TRBV5-1
d_call: .
clone_size: .
cdr3_aa: CASSLSNPGTEAFF
cdr3_nt: TGCGCCAGCAGCTTGTCGAACCCGGGCACTGAAGCTTTCTTT

j_call: TRBJ1-5
v_call: TRBV28
d_call: .
clone_size: .
cdr3_aa: CASSWAGLNQPQHF
cdr3_nt: TGTGCCAGCAGTTGGGCAGGTCTTAATCAGCCCCAGCATTTT

j_call: TRBJ1-4
v_call: TRBV19
d_call: .
clone_size: .
cdr3_aa: CASTRRADTSEEKLFF
cdr3_nt: TGTGCCAGTACCCGACGTGCAGACACGTCAGAAGAAAAACTGTTTTTT

j_call: TRBJ1-3
v_call: TRBV29-1
d_call: .
clone_size: .
cdr3_aa: CSVDGGATGNTIYF
cdr3_nt: TGCAGCGTTGATGGGGGGGCCACTGGAAACACCATATATTTT

j_call: TRBJ2-2
v_call: TRBV19
d_call: TRBD1
clone_size: once
cdr3_aa: CASTPPGQSYTGELFF
cdr3_nt: TGTGCCAGTACTCCCCCGGGACAGAGCTACACCGGGGAGCTGTTTTTT

j_call: TRBJ1-3
v_call: TRBV5-1
d_call: .
clone_size: .
cdr3_aa: CASSWEEGGNTIYF
cdr3_nt: TGCGCCAGCAGCTGGGAGGAGGGAGGAAACACCATATATTTT

j_call: TRBJ1-2
v_call: TRBV11-2
d_call: .
clone_size: .
cdr3_aa: CASSPHTIDTPYGYTF
cdr3_nt: TGTGCCAGCAGCCCCCATACCATCGACACCCCCTATGGCTACACCTTC